This paragraph covers one TCR beta chain sequence. Libraries were prepared by immunoSEQ multiplex PCR; TCRdb keeps only in-frame clonotypes and omits some of them. In the table there are over 100,000 clones, approximately 87% of which are singletons. Trimming took 3 bases from V and 9 from J, leaving 12 bases between them. CDR3 length equals 14 residues. CDR1 is SGHAT, CDR2 FQNNGV, per germline. The source of the sample is a study of blood T cell repertoires in COVID-19. Sequencing input: peripheral blood. This receptor was obtained from a woman in her forties or fifties with acute or convalescent COVID-19. V gene TRBV11-2 combines with J gene TRBJ1-6, with a tentative D call TRBD1 (6 bases). CDR3 DNA sequence: TGTGCCAGCAGCTTCCCCGGGACAACTTCACCCCTCCACTTT. It encodes CASSFPGTTSPLHF.